The entry below describes one TCR beta chain. This record comes from a study of blood T cell repertoires in COVID-19. The J segment lost 0 bases and the V segment lost 3 bases, leaving 16 bases of the junction unmatched. CDR1 is LNHDA, CDR2 SQIVND, per germline (reference sequence). The CDR3 has 20 residues. Participants reported their clinical history, and cohort assignment relied on those reports. Authors' methods: Reference gene primer amplification gave estimated nucleated cell counts. Method: immunoSEQ multiplex PCR; TCRdb's copy keeps in-frame clones and lacks some. V and J calls and clone size are given by that table; D and trimming were obtained from the DNA. The sample shows about 500,000 clones, 87% of them seen only once.

V and J are TRBV19 and TRBJ1-5; 8 positions match TRBD1. The source is a woman younger than 30 who had recovered from COVID-19. The specimen sequenced was PBMCs or T cells enriched from blood (not recorded which). This chain's CDR3 is CASSMQRIGGTGYSNQPQHF. The CDR3 DNA sequence: TGTGCCAGTAGTATGCAGCGGATTGGGGGGACAGGATATAGCAATCAGCCCCAGCATTTT.